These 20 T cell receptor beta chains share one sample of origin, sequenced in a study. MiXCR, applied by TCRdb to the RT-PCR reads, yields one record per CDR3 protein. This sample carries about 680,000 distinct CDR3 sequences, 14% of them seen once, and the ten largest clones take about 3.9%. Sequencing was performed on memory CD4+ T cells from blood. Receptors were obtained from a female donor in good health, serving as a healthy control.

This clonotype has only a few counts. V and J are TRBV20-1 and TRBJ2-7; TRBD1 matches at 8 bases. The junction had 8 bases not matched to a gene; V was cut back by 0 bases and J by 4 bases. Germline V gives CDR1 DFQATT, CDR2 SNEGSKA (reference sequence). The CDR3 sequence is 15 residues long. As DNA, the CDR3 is TGCAGTGCTAGAGATCCCTGGACAGGGAAGTACGAGCAGTACTTC. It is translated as CSARDPWTGKYEQYF.

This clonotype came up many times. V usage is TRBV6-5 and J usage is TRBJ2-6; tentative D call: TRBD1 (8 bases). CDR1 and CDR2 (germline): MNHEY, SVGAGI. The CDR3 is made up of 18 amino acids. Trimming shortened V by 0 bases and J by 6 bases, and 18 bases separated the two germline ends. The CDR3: CASSYSIRQGRAANVLTF. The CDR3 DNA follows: TGTGCCAGCAGTTACTCTATAAGACAGGGGAGGGCGGCCAACGTCCTGACTTTC.

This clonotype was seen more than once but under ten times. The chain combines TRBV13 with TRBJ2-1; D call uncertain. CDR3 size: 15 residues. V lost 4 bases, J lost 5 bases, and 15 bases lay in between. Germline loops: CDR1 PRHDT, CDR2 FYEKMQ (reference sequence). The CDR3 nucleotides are TGTGCCAGCAGCTCCGCCAGAGTCCCACACAATGAGCAGTTCTTC. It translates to CASSSARVPHNEQFF.

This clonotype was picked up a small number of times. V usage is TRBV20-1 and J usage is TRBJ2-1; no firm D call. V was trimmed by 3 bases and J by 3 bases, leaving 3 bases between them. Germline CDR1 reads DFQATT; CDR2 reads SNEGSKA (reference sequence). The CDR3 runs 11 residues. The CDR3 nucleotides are TGCAGTGCTAGTAACTACAATGAGCAGTTCTTC. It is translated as CSASNYNEQFF.

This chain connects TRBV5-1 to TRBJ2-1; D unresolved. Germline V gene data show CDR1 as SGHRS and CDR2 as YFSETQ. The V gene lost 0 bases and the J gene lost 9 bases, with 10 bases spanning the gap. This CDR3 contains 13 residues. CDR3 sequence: CASSLVPAGEQFF. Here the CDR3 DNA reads TGCGCCAGCAGCTTGGTACCAGCAGGTGAGCAGTTCTTC.

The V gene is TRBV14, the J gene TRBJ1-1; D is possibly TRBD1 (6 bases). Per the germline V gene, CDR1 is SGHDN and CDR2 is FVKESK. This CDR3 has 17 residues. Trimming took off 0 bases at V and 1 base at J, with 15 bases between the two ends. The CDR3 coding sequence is TGTGCCAGCAGCCAAGAGATGGGGGCCAAAGCGAACACTGAAGCTTTCTTT. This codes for CASSQEMGAKANTEAFF.

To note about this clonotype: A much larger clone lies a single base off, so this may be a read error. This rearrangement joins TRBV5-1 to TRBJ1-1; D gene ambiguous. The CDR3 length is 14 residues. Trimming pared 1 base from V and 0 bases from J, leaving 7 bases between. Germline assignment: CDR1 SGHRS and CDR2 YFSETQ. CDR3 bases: TGCGCCAGCAGCTTGAGTTCCATGAACACTGAAGCTTTCTTT. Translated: CASSLSSMNTEAFF.

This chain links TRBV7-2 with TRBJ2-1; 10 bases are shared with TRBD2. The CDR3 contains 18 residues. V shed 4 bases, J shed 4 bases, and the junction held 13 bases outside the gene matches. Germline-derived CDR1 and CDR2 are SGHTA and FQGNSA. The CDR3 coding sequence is TGTGCCAGCAGCTCCTTTAGGGGGCTAGCGGGGGAGTACAATGAGCAGTTCTTC. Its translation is CASSSFRGLAGEYNEQFF.

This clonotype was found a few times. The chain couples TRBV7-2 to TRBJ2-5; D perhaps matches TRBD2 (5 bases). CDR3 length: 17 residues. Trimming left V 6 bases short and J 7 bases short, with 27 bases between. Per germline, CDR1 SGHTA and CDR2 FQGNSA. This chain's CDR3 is CASSKSPLEWGEVTQYF. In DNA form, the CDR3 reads TGTGCCAGCAGTAAAAGTCCCCTAGAGTGGGGAGAGGTGACCCAGTACTTC.

The CDR3 is CASRDRGVRSEAFF. Here the CDR3 DNA reads TGTGCCAGCCGGGACAGGGGCGTCAGGTCTGAAGCTTTCTTT. The chain couples TRBV6-1 to TRBJ1-1; 10 bases agree with TRBD1. V gave up 8 bases and J gave up 6 bases; unmatched junction bases: 9. The CDR3 is 14 amino acids. The germline V gene has CDR1 MNHNS and CDR2 SASEGT.

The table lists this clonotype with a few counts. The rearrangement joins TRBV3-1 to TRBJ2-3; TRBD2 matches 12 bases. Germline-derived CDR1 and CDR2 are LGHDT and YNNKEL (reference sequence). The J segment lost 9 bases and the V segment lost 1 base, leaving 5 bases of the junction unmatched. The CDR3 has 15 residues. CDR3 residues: CASSQGLAGVRTQYF. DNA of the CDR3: TGTGCCAGCAGCCAAGGACTAGCGGGGGTGAGGACGCAGTATTTT.

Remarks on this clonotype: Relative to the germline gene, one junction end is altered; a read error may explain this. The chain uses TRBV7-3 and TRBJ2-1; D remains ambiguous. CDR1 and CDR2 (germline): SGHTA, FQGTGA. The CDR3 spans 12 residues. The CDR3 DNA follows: TGTGCCAGCAGCTTAAAGTTAGACGAGCAGTTCTTT. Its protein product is CASSLKLDEQFF.

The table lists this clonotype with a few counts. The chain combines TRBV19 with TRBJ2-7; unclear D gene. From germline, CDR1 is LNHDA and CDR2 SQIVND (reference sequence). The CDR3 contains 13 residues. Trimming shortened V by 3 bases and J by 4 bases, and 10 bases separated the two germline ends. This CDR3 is CASSILTEYEQYF. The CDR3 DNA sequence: TGTGCCAGTAGTATTCTCACGGAATACGAGCAGTACTTC.

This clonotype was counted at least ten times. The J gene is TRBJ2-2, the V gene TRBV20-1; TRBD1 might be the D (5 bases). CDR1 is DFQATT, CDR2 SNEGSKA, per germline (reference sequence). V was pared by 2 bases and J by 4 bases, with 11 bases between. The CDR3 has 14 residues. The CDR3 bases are TGCAGTGCTAGAATGGCAGGGTCCACCGGGGAGCTGTTTTTT. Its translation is CSARMAGSTGELFF.

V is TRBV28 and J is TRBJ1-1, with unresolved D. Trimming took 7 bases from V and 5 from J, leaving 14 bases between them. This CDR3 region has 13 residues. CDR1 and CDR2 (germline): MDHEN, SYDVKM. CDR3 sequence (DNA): TGTGCCAGCATTCCCCCCGATATTACTGAAGCTTTCTTT. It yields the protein CASIPPDITEAFF.

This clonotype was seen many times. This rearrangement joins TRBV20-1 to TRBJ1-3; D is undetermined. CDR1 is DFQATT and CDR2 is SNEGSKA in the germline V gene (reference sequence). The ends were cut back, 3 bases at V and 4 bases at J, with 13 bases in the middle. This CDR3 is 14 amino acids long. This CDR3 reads CSASRLKSGNTIYF. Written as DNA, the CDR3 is TGCAGTGCTAGCAGGTTGAAGTCCGGAAACACCATATATTTT.

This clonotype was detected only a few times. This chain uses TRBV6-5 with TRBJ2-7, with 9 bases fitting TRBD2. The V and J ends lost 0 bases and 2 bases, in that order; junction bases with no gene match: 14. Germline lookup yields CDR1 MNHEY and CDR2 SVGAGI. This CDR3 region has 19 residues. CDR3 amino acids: CASSYSIGASGMSPYEQYF. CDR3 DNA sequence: TGTGCCAGCAGTTACTCGATAGGGGCTAGCGGGATGTCCCCCTACGAGCAGTACTTC.

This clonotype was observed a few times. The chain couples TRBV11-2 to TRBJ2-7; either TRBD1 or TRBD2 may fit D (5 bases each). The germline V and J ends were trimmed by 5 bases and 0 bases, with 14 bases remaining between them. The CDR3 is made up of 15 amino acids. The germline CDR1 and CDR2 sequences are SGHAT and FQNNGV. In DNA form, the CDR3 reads TGTGCCAGCAGCCCCCGGGACGCCCGCTCCTACGAGCAGTACTTC. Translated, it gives CASSPRDARSYEQYF.

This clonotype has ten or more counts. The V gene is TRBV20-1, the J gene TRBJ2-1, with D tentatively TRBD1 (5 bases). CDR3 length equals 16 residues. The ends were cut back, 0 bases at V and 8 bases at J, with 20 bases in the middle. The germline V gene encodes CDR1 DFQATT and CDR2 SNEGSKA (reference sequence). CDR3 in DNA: TGCAGTGCTAGAGAGATCATGGGGCAGAAGTGGCATGAGCAGTTCTTC. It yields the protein CSAREIMGQKWHEQFF.

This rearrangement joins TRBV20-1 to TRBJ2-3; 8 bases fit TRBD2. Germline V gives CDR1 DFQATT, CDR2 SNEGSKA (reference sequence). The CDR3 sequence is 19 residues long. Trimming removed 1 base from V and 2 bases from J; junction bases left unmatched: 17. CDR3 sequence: CSARALPGREDHFTDTQYF. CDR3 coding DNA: TGCAGTGCTAGAGCCCTCCCAGGGCGGGAGGACCACTTCACAGATACGCAGTATTTT.